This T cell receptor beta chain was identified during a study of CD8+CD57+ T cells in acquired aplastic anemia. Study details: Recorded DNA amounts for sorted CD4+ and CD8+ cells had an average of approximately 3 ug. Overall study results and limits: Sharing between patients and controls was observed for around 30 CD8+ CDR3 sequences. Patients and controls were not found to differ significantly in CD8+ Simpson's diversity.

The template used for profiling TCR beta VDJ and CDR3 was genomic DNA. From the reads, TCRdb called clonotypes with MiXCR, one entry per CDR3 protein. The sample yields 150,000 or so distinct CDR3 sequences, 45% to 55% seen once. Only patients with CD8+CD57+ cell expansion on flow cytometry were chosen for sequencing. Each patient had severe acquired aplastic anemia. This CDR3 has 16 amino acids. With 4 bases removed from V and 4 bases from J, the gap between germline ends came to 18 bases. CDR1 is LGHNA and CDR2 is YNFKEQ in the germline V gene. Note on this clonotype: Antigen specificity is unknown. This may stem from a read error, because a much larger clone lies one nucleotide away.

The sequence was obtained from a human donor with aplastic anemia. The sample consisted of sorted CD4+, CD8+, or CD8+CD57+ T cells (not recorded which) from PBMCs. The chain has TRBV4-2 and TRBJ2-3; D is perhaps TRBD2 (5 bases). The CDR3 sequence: CASSRERGPLADTQYF. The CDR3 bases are TGTGCCAGCAGCCGCGAACGAGGGCCGCTGGCAGATACGCAGTATTTT.